A single sample gave rise to the 21 T cell receptor beta chains below, sequenced in a study of T cells in Graves' hyperthyroidism and ophthalmopathy. RNA transcripts provided the source from which TCR beta CDR3 regions were amplified. HTBI primers were employed in a first-round RT-PCR of the TCR CDR3. In TCRdb, the multiplex PCR reads were re-called with MiXCR into one record per CDR3 protein. In the table there are over 650,000 distinct CDR3 sequences, 16% of which are singletons. The sample was blood. Receptors were obtained from a man aged 18 to 35 with Graves' hyperthyroidism.

This clonotype was counted between two and nine times. The rearrangement joins TRBV3-1 to TRBJ2-1; 11 nucleotides agree with TRBD2. Per the germline V gene, CDR1 is LGHDT and CDR2 is YNNKEL (reference sequence). The CDR3 loop spans 15 amino acids. J gave up 9 bases and V 1 base, and 5 bases lay outside the gene matches. The CDR3 reads CASSQGLAGGGEQFF. Written as DNA, the CDR3 is TGTGCCAGCAGCCAAGGTCTAGCGGGAGGAGGTGAGCAGTTCTTC.

This clonotype was seen many times. The rearrangement uses TRBV7-8 and TRBJ2-7, with D perhaps matching TRBD1 (6 bases). Trimming stripped 5 bases from V and 8 bases from J, with 22 bases between. Germline CDR1 reads SGHVS; CDR2 reads FQNEAQ. The CDR3 runs 15 residues. The CDR3 loop reads CASSPDAGDVLQQYF. CDR3 nucleotides: TGTGCCAGCAGCCCGGACGCAGGGGACGTGCTCCAGCAGTACTTC.

This clonotype was seen ten or more times. J is TRBJ2-5 and V is TRBV4-1; tentatively, D is TRBD1 (6 bases). The CDR3 loop spans 15 amino acids. Germline V CDR1 and CDR2: MGHRA, YSYEKL. V shed 3 bases and J shed 3 bases, with 14 bases lying between them. The CDR3 nucleotides are TGCGCCAGCAGCCAGGTCCGGACAGCAAAAGAGACCCAGTACTTC. This sequence encodes CASSQVRTAKETQYF.

The rearrangement links TRBV28 to TRBJ1-5; TRBD1 might be the D (5 bases). V was shortened by 2 bases and J by 0 bases, with 17 bases between the two germline ends. Germline CDR1 and CDR2: MDHEN and SYDVKM. The CDR3 is 18 residues long. CDR3 sequence (DNA): TGTGCCAGCAGTTTACGGACACCTAACATTCTTAGCAATCAGCCCCAGCATTTT. Its protein product is CASSLRTPNILSNQPQHF. The entire variable domain, with the rest obtained from reference TRBV28 and TRBJ1-5, is as follows: DVKVTQSSRYLVKRTGEKVFLECVQDMDHENMFWYRQDPGLGLRLIYFSYDVKMKEKGDIPEGYSVSREKKERFSLILESASTNQTSMYLCASSLRTPNILSNQPQHFGDGTRLSIL.

In this sample, this clonotype turned up many times. The J gene is TRBJ2-7, the V gene TRBV7-2; no clear D. The CDR3 loop spans 13 amino acids. Germline CDR1 is SGHTA and CDR2 is FQGNSA. The V end was cut by 1 base, the J end by 1 base, with 5 bases between. The CDR3 bases are TGTGCCAGCAGCTTAGAAGATTCCTACGAGCAGTACTTC. Protein product: CASSLEDSYEQYF. The full variable domain, its missing parts supplied by reference TRBV7-2 and TRBJ2-7, is GAGVSQSPSNKVTEKGKDVELRCDPISGHTALYWYRQSLGQGLEFLIYFQGNSAPDKSGLPSDRFSAERTGGSVSTLTIQRTQQEDSAVYLCASSLEDSYEQYFGPGTRLTVT.

V is TRBV11-3 and J is TRBJ2-1, with 12 bases identical to TRBD2. V dropped 5 bases and J dropped 4; count of bases not matched to a gene: 6. In germline, CDR1 is SGHNT, CDR2 YENEEA. This CDR3 has 16 residues. The CDR3: CASSPTLAGGYNEQFF. In DNA, the CDR3 is TGTGCCAGCAGCCCTACGCTAGCGGGAGGGTACAATGAGCAGTTCTTC.

The chain uses TRBV28 and TRBJ1-6; 8 bases fit TRBD1. V trimming: 0 bases; J trimming: 5 bases; junction bases outside the gene matches: 12. Germline values: CDR1 MDHEN, CDR2 SYDVKM. The length of the CDR3 is 19 residues. The CDR3: CASSLWGLGRGQNNSPLHF. DNA for the CDR3: TGTGCCAGCAGTTTATGGGGTCTGGGCAGGGGGCAAAATAATTCACCCCTCCACTTT.

This clonotype turned up a few times. The CDR3 DNA follows: TGTGCCAGCAGTAGGTTTTCCGAGCAGTACTTC. It encodes CASSRFSEQYF. The chain carries TRBV2 and TRBJ2-7; D unresolved. The CDR3 sequence is 11 residues long. The V gene's germline CDR1 is SNHLY and CDR2 FYNNEI. V lost 5 bases and J lost 6, with 8 bases in between.

The chain joins TRBV28 to TRBJ2-5; TRBD2 aligns across 8 bases. The CDR3 covers 15 residues. The V gene's germline CDR1 is MDHEN and CDR2 SYDVKM. V shed 7 bases, J shed 5 bases, and the junction held 12 bases outside the gene matches. CDR3 nucleotides: TGTGCCAGCATGATAGCGGGAAACGATGGGGAGACCCAGTACTTC. This encodes CASMIAGNDGETQYF. Complete variable domain (other parts from reference TRBV28 and TRBJ2-5): DVKVTQSSRYLVKRTGEKVFLECVQDMDHENMFWYRQDPGLGLRLIYFSYDVKMKEKGDIPEGYSVSREKKERFSLILESASTNQTSMYLCASMIAGNDGETQYFGPGTRLLVL.

Turning to this clonotype: Given a much more abundant clone one base away, this may be a read error. The CDR3 sequence is CAISESPDRADNNEQYF. CDR3 sequence (DNA): TGTGCCATCAGTGAGTCGCCAGACAGGGCGGATAACAATGAGCAGTACTTC. The rearrangement links TRBV10-3 to TRBJ2-1; 7 nucleotides align to TRBD1. The DNA end favors TRBJ2-7, so the J call may be wrong. The CDR3 totals 17 residues. Germline V gene sequence: CDR1 ENHRY, CDR2 SYGVKD.

Concerning this clonotype itself: This may be a read error: a much more frequent sequence differs by one nucleotide. This chain connects TRBV6-6 to TRBJ2-2; tentatively, D is TRBD1 or TRBD2 (5 bases each). The CDR3 spans 18 residues. The V gene's germline CDR1 is MNHNY and CDR2 SVGAGI (reference sequence). This CDR3 reads CASSYSIGATPNTGELIF. The CDR3 nucleotides are TGTGCCAGCAGTTACTCGATAGGGGCCACCCCGAACACCGGGGAGCTGATTTTT.

This clonotype was counted ten times or more. The gene calls are TRBV6-1 and TRBJ2-2, with D hard to call. Germline CDR1 reads MNHNS; CDR2 reads SASEGT. The CDR3 totals 13 residues. V lost 6 bases to trimming and J lost 4 bases, with 9 bases between them. The CDR3 region has the DNA TGTGCCAGCAGGGCCCCTGGCACCGGGGAGCTGTTTTTT. Translated, it gives CASRAPGTGELFF.

Note on this clonotype: With a much larger clone just one base away, this may be a read error. The CDR3 coding sequence is TGTGCCAGCAGCGTTGGACACCTCTCTGGGGCCAACGTCCAGACTTTC. This encodes CASSVGHLSGANVQTF. The gene calls are TRBV28 and TRBJ2-6, with a tentative D call TRBD1 (5 bases). The CDR3 spans 16 residues. Germline-derived CDR1 and CDR2 are MDHEN and SYDVKM.

In its sample, this clonotype was seen a few times. This chain joins TRBV27 and TRBJ2-7; tentatively, D is TRBD1 (5 bases). The CDR3 contains 14 residues. Germline V lookup: CDR1 MNHEY, CDR2 SMNVEV (reference sequence). Trimming stripped 4 bases from V and 6 bases from J, with 16 bases between. The CDR3 sequence is CASSSQGLGPEQYF. The CDR3 DNA reads TGTGCCAGCAGTTCCCAGGGCCTGGGCCCCGAGCAGTACTTC.

The chain recombines TRBV20-1 with TRBJ2-7; D is possibly TRBD2 (5 bases). This CDR3 spans 14 amino acids. CDR1 and CDR2 from the germline V gene are DFQATT and SNEGSKA (reference sequence). Trimming cost V 6 bases and J 1 base, with 16 bases left between them. The CDR3 sequence is CSAPESSGSYEQYF. CDR3 nucleotides: TGCAGTGCCCCGGAATCCAGCGGTTCCTACGAGCAGTACTTC.

This clonotype has a count of ten or more. The chain couples TRBV6-6 to TRBJ2-7; TRBD2 agrees at 8 bases. CDR3 length: 14 residues. Germline CDR1 is MNHNY and CDR2 is SVGAGI (reference sequence). V shed 2 bases and J 3 bases; nucleotides not matched to a gene: 3. In DNA, the CDR3 is TGTGCCAGCAGTTACGGCAGCGGGAGCTACGAGCAGTACTTC. Translated: CASSYGSGSYEQYF.

This clonotype was observed many times. This chain connects TRBV10-3 to TRBJ2-7; D assignment may be TRBD1 or TRBD2 (6 bases each). V shed 6 bases and J shed 3 bases, with 27 bases lying between them. The V gene's germline CDR1 is ENHRY and CDR2 SYGVKD. CDR3 length equals 18 residues. The CDR3 sequence is CAISEALTRGRLGYEQYF. In DNA form, the CDR3 reads TGTGCCATCAGCGAAGCCCTCACCCGGGGGCGTTTAGGCTACGAGCAGTACTTC.

On this clonotype itself: At one end, the junction sequence differs from germline, possibly due to a read error. This chain connects TRBV7-3 to TRBJ1-1; D gene uncertain. The CDR3 loop spans 14 amino acids. In germline, CDR1 is SGHTA, CDR2 FQGTGA. CDR3: CASSLGQMNTEASF. The CDR3, as DNA: TGTGCCAGCAGCTTAGGTCAGATGAACACTGAAGCTTCCTTT. Full variable domain (missing parts from reference TRBV7-3 and TRBJ1-1): GAGVSQTPSNKVTEKGKYVELRCDPISGHTALYWYRQSLGQGPEFLIYFQGTGAADDSGLPNDRFFAVRPEGSVSTLKIQRTERGDSAVYLCASSLGQMNTEASFGQGTRLTVV.

There are many counts of this clonotype. V usage is TRBV12-3 or TRBV12-4 and J usage is TRBJ1-5; the D is unclear. Trimming pared 1 base from V and 0 bases from J, leaving 10 bases between. The length of the CDR3 is 16 residues. The CDR3 spells CASSLGTGYSNQPQHF. The CDR3 nucleotides read TGTGCCAGCAGTTTAGGGACGGGATATAGCAATCAGCCCCAGCATTTT.

The genes are TRBV5-6 and TRBJ1-1; 10 nucleotides align to TRBD1. Per germline, CDR1 SGHDT and CDR2 YYEEEE. The CDR3 is 15 residues long. V was pared by 4 bases and J by 4 bases, with 7 bases of the junction left unmatched. CDR3 in DNA: TGTGCCAGCAGCATGACAGGGGGCAGAATCACTGAAGCTTTCTTT. Its translation is CASSMTGGRITEAFF. The full variable domain, its missing parts supplied by reference TRBV5-6 and TRBJ1-1, is DAGVTQSPTHLIKTRGQQVTLRCSPKSGHDTVSWYQQALGQGPQFIFQYYEEEERQRGNFPDRFSGHQFPNYSSELNVNALLLGDSALYLCASSMTGGRITEAFFGQGTRLTVV.

The sample holds a few counts of this clonotype. The chain couples TRBV19 to TRBJ1-5, with 8 bases that match TRBD1. Germline-derived CDR1 and CDR2 are LNHDA and SQIVND (reference sequence). The CDR3 runs to 14 residues. V lost 5 bases and J lost 6; bases outside the gene matches: 6. CDR3 sequence (DNA): TGTGCCAGTAGTGACAGGGGAGTAGTTCAGCCCCAGCATTTT. Protein sequence: CASSDRGVVQPQHF.